Detailed here is one T cell receptor beta chain. Antigen specificity is unknown. The CDR3 is cut off 3 residues early in the read; its end comes from the germline J gene. This sample stems from a study of T cells in women clearing cervical HPV infection. Overall study context: With HLA typing for only a few women, HLA confounding remains possible.

Produced via immunoSEQ multiplex PCR; TCRdb's table is partial and in-frame only. Recorded for this sample: roughly 49,000 clones. The CDR3 has 13 amino acids. The germline V gene has CDR1 LNHDA and CDR2 SQIVND (reference sequence). Trimming removed 4 bases from V and 8 bases from J, with 9 bases in between. Overall study findings and caveats: Unknown T-cell numbers per sample may underlie the richness differences.

The V call is TRBV19, the J call TRBJ1-6; D is unresolved. The source material was blood buffy coat. This receptor was obtained from a woman aged 18 to 75 with a cervical HPV16 infection that either progressed to CIN3+ or cleared (not recorded which). CDR3 DNA (partial): TGTGCCAGTAGTAACAACGGGGATTCACCC. Protein sequence: CASSNNGDSP. The whole CDR3 sequence is CASSNNGDSPLHF.